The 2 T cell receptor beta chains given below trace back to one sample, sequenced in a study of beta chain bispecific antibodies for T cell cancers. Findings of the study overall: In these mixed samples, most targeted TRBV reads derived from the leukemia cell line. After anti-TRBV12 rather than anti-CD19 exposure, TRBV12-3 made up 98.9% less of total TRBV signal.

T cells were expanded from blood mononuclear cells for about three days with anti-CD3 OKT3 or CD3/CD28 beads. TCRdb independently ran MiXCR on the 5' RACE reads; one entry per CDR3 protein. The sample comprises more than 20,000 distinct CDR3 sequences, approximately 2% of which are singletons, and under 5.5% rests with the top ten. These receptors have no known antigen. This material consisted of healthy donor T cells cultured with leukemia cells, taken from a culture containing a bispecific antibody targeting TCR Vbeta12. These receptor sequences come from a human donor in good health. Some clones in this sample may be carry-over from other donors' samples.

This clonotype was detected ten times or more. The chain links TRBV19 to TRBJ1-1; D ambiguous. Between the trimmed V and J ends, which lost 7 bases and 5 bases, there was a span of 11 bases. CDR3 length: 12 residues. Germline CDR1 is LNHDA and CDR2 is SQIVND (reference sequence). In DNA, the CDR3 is TGTGCCAGTACCCCCGGTGGGACTGAAGCTTTCTTT. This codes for CASTPGGTEAFF.

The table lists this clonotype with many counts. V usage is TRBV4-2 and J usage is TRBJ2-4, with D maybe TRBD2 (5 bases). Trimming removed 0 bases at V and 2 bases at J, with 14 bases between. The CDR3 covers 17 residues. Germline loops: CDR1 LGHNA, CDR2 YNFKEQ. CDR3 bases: TGTGCCAGCAGCCAAGATAACGAGGGTTGGACCAAAAACATTCAGTACTTC. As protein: CASSQDNEGWTKNIQYF.